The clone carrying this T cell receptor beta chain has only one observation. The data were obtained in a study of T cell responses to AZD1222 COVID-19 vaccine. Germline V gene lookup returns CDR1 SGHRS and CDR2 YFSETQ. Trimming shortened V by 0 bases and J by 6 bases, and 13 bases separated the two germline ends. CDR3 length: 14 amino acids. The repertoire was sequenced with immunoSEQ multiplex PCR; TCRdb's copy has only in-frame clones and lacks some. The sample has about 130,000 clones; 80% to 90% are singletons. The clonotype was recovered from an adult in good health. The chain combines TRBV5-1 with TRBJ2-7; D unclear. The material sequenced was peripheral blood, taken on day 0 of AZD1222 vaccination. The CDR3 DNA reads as TGCGCCAGCAGCTTGGCTCAGATTCCGGGCGAGCAGTACTTC. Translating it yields CASSLAQIPGEQYF.